A single sample gave rise to the 3 T cell receptor beta chains below, sequenced in a study of CD8 T cells in ankylosing spondylitis (dated by TCRdb to the late 2010s). The method behind the library was 5' RACE. For sequencing, an Illumina HiSeq 2500 was employed. TCRdb took the public reads, trimmed them with fastp at Q25, ran MiXCR for clone calling and kept in-frame beta chains. All rows with the same CDR3 protein become a single entry with the most common DNA and genes. The sample data list roughly 90,000 distinct CDR3 sequences, and more than 8.5% of these were observed just once. Around 30% of the sample is held by the ten biggest clonotypes. These receptors' targets are unknown. Paper-wide results and their limitations: A TCR beta motif of 7 or 8 highly homologous amino acid variants appeared characteristic of blood from ankylosing spondylitis patients.

Sample: blood, either unsorted or a sorted T cell fraction (not recorded which). The receptor source for this set is a male donor with ankylosing spondylitis.

This clonotype was observed a few times. The chain carries TRBV9 and TRBJ2-3, with 8 bases matching TRBD1. Germline CDR1 and CDR2: SGDLS and YYNGEE. The CDR3 is 16 residues long. The junction had 7 bases not matched to a gene; V was cut back by 2 bases and J by 2 bases. The CDR3 region has the DNA TGTGCCAGCAGCGTTTCAGGGGGCGACCACACAGATACGCAGTATTTT. Residues: CASSVSGGDHTDTQYF.

Turning to this clonotype: This may be a read error: a much more frequent sequence differs by one nucleotide. CDR3 residues: CASSLGLGRYYGYTF. The CDR3 DNA reads as TGTGCCAGCAGTTTAGGGCTGGGGAGGTACTATGGCTACACCTTC. The chain is built from TRBV12-3 or TRBV12-4 and TRBJ1-2, with D hard to call. This CDR3 is 15 amino acids long. V lost 1 base to trimming and J lost 3 bases, with 12 bases between them.

The V gene is TRBV7-2, the J gene TRBJ1-2; D is ambiguous. Between the trimmed V and J ends, which lost 5 bases and 8 bases, there was a span of 18 bases. The germline CDR1 and CDR2 sequences are SGHTA and FQGNSA. This CDR3 region has 14 residues. As DNA, the CDR3 is TGTGCCAGCAGCCCATCGGGAGGGCTCGGGGGCTACACCTTC. It codes for CASSPSGGLGGYTF. Full variable domain (rest looked up from reference TRBV7-2 and TRBJ1-2): GAGVSQSPSNKVTEKGKDVELRCDPISGHTALYWYRQSLGQGLEFLIYFQGNSAPDKSGLPSDRFSAERTGGSVSTLTIQRTQQEDSAVYLCASSPSGGLGGYTFGSGTRLTVV.